This T cell receptor beta chain was found in a study of cytomegalovirus exposure and HLA in healthy donors. The study's findings and limits: Published work reported that the classifier diagnosed cytomegalovirus status with high specificity and sensitivity. Researchers catalogued 164 TCR beta chains as cytomegalovirus-associated. The dataset shows that most TCR sequences were rare, while some public TCRs occurred in many donors.

About this clone: As yet, its antigen is unknown.

This CDR3 region has 13 residues. V shed 4 bases, J shed 6 bases, and the junction held 4 bases outside the gene matches. Germline values: CDR1 SGHDT, CDR2 YYEEEE. TCRdb keeps only in-frame clones here, not all; method: immunoSEQ multiplex PCR. The sample records hundreds of thousands of clones, more than 75% being singletons. The validation cohort, a group of 100 to 150 subjects, included the donors and was separate from the roughly 670-subject first cohort. V gene TRBV5-6 combines with J gene TRBJ2-1; 7 nucleotides align to TRBD2. Sequences were obtained from PBMCs. This clonotype was obtained from a woman younger than 30 in good health and CMV-seronegative. For the CDR3, the DNA is TGTGCCAGCAGCAAGGGGACTATCAATGAGCAGTTCTTC. Amino acids: CASSKGTINEQFF.